This T cell receptor (beta chain) appears in the sequencing data of a study of human T cells and chemical hapten exposure. Whole-study context: The scalp of each patient received a weekly diphenylcyclopropenone dose for the full roughly 22-week study.

This clonotype was seen repeatedly, ten times or more. Indicated time point: patch test 1, 2 weeks after DPC sensitization. Treatment here: therapeutic diphenylcyclopropenone sensitization with weekly scalp DPC. TCRdb itself ran the RACE reads through MiXCR, one entry per CDR3 protein. The sample lists 300,000 to 350,000 distinct CDR3 sequences; around 7% were seen once. V trimming: 3 bases; J trimming: 9 bases; junction bases outside the gene matches: 9. Germline V gene sequence: CDR1 SGHRS, CDR2 YFSETQ. The CDR3 has 15 amino acids. Sequences were derived from whole blood, sampled in connection with sensitization to the hapten diphenylcyclopropenone (DPC). This sequence was found in a woman younger than 30 with alopecia areata. Some clones in this sample may be carry-over from other donors' samples. This chain uses TRBV5-1 with TRBJ2-1, with 10 bases fitting TRBD2. CDR3 sequence reads: CASSYPGLAKGEQFF. The DNA of the CDR3 is TGCGCCAGCAGCTACCCGGGACTAGCGAAGGGTGAGCAGTTCTTC.